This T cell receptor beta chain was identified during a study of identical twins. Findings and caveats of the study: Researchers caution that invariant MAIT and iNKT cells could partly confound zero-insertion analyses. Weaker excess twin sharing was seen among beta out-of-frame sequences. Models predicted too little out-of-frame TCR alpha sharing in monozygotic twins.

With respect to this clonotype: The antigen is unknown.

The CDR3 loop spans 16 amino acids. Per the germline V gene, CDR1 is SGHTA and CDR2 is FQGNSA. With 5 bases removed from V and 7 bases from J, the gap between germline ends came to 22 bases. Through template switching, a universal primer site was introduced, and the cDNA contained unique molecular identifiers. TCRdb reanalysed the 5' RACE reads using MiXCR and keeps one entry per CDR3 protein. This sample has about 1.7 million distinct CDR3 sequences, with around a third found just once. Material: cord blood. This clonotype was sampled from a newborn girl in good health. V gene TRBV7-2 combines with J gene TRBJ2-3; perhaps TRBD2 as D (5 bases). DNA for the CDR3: TGTGCCAGCAGCCCCGAAATAGCGAAATCATTCTATACGCAGTATTTT. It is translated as CASSPEIAKSFYTQYF.